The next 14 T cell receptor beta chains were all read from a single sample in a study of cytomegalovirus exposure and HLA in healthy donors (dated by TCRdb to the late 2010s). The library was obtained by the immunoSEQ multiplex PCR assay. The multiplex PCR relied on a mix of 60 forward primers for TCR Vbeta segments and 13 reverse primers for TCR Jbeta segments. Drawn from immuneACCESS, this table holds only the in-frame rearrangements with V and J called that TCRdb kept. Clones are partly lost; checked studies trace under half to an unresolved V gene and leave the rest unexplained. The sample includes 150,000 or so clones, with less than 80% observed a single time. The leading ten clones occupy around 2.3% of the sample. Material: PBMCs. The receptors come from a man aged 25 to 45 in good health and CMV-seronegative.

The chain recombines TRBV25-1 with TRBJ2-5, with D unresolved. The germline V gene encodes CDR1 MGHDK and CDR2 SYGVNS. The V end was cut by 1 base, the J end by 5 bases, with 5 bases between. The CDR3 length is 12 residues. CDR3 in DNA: TGTGCCAGCAGTGAATTCGAGGAGACCCAGTACTTC. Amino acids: CASSEFEETQYF.

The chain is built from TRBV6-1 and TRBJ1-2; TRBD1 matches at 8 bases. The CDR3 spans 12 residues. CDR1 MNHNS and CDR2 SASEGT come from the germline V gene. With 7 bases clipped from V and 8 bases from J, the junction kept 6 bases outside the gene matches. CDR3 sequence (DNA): TGTGCCAGCACCTGGACAGGGAGCGGCTACACCTTC. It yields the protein CASTWTGSGYTF.

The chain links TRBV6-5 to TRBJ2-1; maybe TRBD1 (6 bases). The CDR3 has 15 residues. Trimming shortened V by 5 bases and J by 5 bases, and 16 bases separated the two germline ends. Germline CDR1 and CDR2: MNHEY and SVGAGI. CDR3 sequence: CASSPDSLPHNEQFF. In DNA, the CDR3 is TGTGCCAGCAGTCCGGACAGTCTTCCGCACAATGAGCAGTTCTTC.

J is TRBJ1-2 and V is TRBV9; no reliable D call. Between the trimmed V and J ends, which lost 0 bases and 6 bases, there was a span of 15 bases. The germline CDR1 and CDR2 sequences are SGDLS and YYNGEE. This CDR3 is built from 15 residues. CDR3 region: CASSVESREKNGYTF. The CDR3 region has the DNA TGTGCCAGCAGCGTAGAGTCCCGGGAAAAAAATGGCTACACCTTC.

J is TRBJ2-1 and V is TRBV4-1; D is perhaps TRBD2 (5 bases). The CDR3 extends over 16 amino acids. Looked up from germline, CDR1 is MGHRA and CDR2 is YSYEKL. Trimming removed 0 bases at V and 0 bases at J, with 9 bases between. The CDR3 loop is CASSQEDSSSYNEQFF. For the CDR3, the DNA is TGCGCCAGCAGCCAAGAGGACTCGAGCTCCTACAATGAGCAGTTCTTC.

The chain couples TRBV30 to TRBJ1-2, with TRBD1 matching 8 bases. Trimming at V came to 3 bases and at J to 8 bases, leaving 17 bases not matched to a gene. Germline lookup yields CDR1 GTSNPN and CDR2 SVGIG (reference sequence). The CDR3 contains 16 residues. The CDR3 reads CAWRAKGQGGSAGYTF. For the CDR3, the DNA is TGTGCCTGGAGGGCTAAAGGACAGGGAGGATCGGCCGGCTACACCTTC.

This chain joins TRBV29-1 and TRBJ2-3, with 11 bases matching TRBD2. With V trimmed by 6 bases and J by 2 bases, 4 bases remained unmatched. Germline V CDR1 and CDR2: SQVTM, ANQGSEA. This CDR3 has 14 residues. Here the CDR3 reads CSVTSGGFTDTQYF. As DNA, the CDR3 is TGCAGCGTCACTAGCGGGGGCTTCACAGATACGCAGTATTTT.

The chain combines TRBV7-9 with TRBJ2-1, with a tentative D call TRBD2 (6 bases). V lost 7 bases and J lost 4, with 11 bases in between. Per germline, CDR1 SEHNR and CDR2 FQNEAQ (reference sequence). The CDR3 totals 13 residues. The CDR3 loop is CASTAGQYNEQFF. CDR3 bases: TGTGCCAGCACCGCGGGGCAGTACAATGAGCAGTTCTTC.

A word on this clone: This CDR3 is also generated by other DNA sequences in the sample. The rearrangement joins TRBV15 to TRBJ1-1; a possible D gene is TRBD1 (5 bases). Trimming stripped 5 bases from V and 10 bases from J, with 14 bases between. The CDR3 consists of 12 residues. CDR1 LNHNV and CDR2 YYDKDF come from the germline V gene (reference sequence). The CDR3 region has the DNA TGTGCCACCAGCCCCGACTCAGGGCTAGCTTTCTTT. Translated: CATSPDSGLAFF.

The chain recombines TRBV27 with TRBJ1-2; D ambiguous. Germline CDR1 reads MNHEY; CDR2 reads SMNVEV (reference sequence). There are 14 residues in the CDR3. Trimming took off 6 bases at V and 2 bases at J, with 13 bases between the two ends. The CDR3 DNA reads TGTGCCAGCAGCCCTGGCGGAGCCAACTATGGCTACACCTTC. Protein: CASSPGGANYGYTF.

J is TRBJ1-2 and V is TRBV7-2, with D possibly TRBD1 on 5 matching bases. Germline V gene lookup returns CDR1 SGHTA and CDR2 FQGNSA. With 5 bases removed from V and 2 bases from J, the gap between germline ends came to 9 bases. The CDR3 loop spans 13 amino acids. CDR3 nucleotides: TGTGCCAGCAGCCCACAGGAAAACTATGGCTACACCTTC. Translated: CASSPQENYGYTF.

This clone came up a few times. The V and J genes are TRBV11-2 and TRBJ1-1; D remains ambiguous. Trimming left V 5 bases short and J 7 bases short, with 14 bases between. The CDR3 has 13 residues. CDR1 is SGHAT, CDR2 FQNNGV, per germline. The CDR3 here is CASSSGGGVEAFF. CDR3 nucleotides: TGTGCCAGCAGCAGCGGAGGCGGCGTTGAAGCTTTCTTT. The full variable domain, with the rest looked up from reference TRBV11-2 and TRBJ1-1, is EAGVAQSPRYKIIEKRQSVAFWCNPISGHATLYWYQQILGQGPKLLIQFQNNGVVDDSQLPKDRFSAERLKGVDSTLKIQPAKLEDSAVYLCASSSGGGVEAFFGQGTRLTVV.

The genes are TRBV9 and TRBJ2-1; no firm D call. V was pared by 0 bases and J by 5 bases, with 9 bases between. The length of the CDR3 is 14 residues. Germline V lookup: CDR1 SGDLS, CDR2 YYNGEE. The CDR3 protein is CASSVVAGNNEQFF. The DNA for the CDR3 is TGTGCCAGCAGCGTAGTGGCAGGTAACAATGAGCAGTTCTTC.

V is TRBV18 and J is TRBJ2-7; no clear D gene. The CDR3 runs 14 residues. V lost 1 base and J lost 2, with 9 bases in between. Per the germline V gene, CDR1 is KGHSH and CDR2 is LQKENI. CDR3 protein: CASSPQQFAYEQYF. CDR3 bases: TGTGCCAGCTCACCACAACAGTTCGCCTACGAGCAGTACTTC.